The clone carrying this T cell receptor (beta chain) was counted ten times or more. Its cognate antigen is unknown. The CDR3 is 15 residues long. Germline loops: CDR1 ENHRY, CDR2 SYGVKD. Trimming shortened V by 5 bases and J by 0 bases, and 12 bases separated the two germline ends. Axillary draining lymph nodes of breast cancer patients supplied the node samples. TCRdb reprocessed the multiplex PCR reads with MiXCR, giving one entry per CDR3 protein. The repertoire consists of 100,000 or so distinct CDR3 sequences, with 20% to 25% occurring once and the leading ten covering around 1.3%. The data are from a study of breast tumors, draining lymph nodes, adjacent tissues. Study results and limitations: Tumors had less TCR diversity than lymph nodes, more than nontumor tissue.

This receptor was obtained from a female donor with breast cancer. Some clones in this sample may be carry-over from other donors' samples. The J gene is TRBJ2-3, the V gene TRBV10-3; D may correspond to TRBD1 or TRBD2 (5 bases each). Sequenced sample: axillary lymph node tissue. CDR3 in amino acids: CAISSGRTSTDTQYF. In DNA form, the CDR3 reads TGTGCCATCAGTTCGGGACGGACTAGCACAGATACGCAGTATTTT.